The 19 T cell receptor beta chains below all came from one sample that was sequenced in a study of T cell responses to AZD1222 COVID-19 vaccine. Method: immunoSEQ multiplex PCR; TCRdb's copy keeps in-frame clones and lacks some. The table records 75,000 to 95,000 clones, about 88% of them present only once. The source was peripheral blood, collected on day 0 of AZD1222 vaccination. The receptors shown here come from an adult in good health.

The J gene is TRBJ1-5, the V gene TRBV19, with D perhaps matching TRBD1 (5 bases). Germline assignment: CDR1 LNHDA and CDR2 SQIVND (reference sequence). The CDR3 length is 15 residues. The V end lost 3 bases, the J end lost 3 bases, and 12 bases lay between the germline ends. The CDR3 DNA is TGTGCCAGTAGTATCCGAACAGGCACCAATCAGCCCCAGCATTTT. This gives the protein CASSIRTGTNQPQHF.

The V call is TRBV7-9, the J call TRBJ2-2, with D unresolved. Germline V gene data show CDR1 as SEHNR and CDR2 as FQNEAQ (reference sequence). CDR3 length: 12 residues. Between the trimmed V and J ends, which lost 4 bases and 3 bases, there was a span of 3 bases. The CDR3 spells CASSSDTGELFF. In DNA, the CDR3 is TGTGCCAGCAGCTCCGACACCGGGGAGCTGTTTTTT.

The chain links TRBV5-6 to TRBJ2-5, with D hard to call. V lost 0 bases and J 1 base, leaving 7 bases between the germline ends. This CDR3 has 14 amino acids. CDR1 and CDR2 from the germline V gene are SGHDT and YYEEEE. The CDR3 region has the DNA TGTGCCAGCAGCTTGGTCGACTTCCAAGAGACCCAGTACTTC. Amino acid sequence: CASSLVDFQETQYF. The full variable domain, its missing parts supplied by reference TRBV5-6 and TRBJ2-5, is DAGVTQSPTHLIKTRGQQVTLRCSPKSGHDTVSWYQQALGQGPQFIFQYYEEEERQRGNFPDRFSGHQFPNYSSELNVNALLLGDSALYLCASSLVDFQETQYFGPGTRLLVL.

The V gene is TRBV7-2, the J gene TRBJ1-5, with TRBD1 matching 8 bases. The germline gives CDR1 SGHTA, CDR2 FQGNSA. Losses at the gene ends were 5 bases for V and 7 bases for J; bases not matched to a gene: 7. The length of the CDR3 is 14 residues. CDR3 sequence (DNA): TGTGCCAGCAGCCCATCCGGACAGGGCCAGCCCCAGCATTTT. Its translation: CASSPSGQGQPQHF.

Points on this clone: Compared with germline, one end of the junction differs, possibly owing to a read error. The DNA of the CDR3 is TGTGCTAGCAGCCCGACTAGCTCCTACAATGAGCAGTTCTTC. Translating it yields CASSPTSSYNEQFF. The chain joins TRBV7-7 to TRBJ2-1; the D gene is possibly TRBD2 (6 bases). From germline, CDR1 is SSHAT and CDR2 FNYEAQ (reference sequence). The CDR3 is made up of 14 amino acids.

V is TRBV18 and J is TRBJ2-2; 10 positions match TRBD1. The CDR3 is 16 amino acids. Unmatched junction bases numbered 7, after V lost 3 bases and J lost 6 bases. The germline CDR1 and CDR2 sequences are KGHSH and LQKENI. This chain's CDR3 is CASSPQGTGEAGELFF. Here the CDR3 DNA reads TGTGCCAGCTCACCCCAAGGGACAGGGGAGGCCGGGGAGCTGTTTTTT.

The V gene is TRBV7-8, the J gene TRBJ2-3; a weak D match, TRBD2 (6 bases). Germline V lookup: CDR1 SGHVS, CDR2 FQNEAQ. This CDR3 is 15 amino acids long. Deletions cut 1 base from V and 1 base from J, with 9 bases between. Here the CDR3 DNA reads TGTGCCAGCAGCTTAGTGGGGGGAGGCACAGATACGCAGTATTTT. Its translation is CASSLVGGGTDTQYF.

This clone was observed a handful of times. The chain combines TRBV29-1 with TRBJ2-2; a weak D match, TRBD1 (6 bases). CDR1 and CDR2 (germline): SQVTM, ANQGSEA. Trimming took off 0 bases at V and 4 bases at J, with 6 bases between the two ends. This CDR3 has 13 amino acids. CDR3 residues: CSVEEQGTGELFF. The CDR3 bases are TGCAGCGTTGAAGAACAGGGCACCGGGGAGCTGTTTTTT.

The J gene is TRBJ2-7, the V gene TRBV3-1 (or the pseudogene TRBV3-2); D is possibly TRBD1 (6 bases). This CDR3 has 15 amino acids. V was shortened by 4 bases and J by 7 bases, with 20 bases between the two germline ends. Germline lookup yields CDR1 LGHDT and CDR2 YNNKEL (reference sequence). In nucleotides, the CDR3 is TGTGCCAGCAGCCTTTCCGGGACAAGCCCCTTGGAGCAGTACTTC. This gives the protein CASSLSGTSPLEQYF.

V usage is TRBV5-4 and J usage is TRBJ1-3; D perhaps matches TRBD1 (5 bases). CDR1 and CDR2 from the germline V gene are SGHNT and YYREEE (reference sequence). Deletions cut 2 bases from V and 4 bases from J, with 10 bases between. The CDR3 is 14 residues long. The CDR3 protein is CASSFWGLGNTIYF. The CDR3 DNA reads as TGTGCCAGCAGCTTTTGGGGCTTAGGAAACACCATATATTTT.

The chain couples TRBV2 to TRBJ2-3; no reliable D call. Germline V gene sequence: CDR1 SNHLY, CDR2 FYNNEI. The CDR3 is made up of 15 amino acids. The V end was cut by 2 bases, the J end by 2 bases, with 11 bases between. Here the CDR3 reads CASSEYSTATDTQYF. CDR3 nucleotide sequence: TGTGCCAGCAGTGAATACAGCACGGCCACAGATACGCAGTATTTT.

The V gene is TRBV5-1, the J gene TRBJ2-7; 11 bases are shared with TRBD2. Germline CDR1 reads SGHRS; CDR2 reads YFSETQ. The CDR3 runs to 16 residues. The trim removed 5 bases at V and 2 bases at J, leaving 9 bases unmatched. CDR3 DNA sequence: TGCGCCAGCAGGTCCGGCGGGACTAGCGGACCCTACGAGCAGTACTTC. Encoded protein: CASRSGGTSGPYEQYF.

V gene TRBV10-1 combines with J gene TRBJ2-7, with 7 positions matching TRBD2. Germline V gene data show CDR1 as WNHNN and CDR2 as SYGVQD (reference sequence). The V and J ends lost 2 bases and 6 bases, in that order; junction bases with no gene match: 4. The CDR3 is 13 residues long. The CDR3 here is CASSERGVGEQYF. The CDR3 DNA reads TGCGCCAGCAGTGAGCGGGGGGTTGGCGAGCAGTACTTC.

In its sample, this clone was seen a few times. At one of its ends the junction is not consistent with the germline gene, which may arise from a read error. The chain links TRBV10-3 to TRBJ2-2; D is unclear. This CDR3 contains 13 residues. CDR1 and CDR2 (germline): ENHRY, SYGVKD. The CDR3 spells CAIGSPNNGELFF. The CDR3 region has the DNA TGTGCCATCGGGTCTCCTAACAACGGGGAGCTGTTTTTT.

The CDR3 region has the DNA TGTGCCAGCAGCCCCGGTACGGATGAGCAGTTCTTC. Its translation: CASSPGTDEQFF. The chain has TRBV11-3 and TRBJ2-1; no firm D call. Trimming pared 5 bases from V and 8 bases from J, leaving 10 bases between. Germline V gene data show CDR1 as SGHNT and CDR2 as YENEEA. This CDR3 contains 12 residues.

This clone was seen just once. CDR3 nucleotide sequence: TGCGCCAGCAGCCAAGAGGACAGGGCCTCTGGAAACACCATATATTTT. Residues: CASSQEDRASGNTIYF. The chain carries TRBV4-1 and TRBJ1-3; TRBD1 aligns across 8 bases. The CDR3 contains 16 residues. Trimming removed 0 bases from V and 0 bases from J; junction bases left unmatched: 1. Germline values: CDR1 MGHRA, CDR2 YSYEKL.

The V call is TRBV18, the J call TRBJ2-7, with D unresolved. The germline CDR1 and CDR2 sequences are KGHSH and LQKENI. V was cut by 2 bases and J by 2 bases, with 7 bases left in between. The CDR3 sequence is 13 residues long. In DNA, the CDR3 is TGTGCCAGCTCACCAGGCCCGCCCTACGAGCAGTACTTC. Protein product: CASSPGPPYEQYF.

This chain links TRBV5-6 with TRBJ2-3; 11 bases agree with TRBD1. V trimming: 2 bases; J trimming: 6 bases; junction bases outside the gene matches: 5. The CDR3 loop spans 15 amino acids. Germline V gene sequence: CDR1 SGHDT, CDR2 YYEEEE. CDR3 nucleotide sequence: TGTGCCAGCAGCTTTTGGACAGGGGGCTCGGATACGCAGTATTTT. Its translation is CASSFWTGGSDTQYF.

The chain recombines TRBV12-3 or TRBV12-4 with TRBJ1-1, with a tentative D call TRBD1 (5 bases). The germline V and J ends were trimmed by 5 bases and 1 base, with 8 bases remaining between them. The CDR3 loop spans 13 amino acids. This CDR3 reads CASSTTENTEAFF. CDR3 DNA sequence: TGTGCCAGCAGTACGACAGAGAACACTGAAGCTTTCTTT.